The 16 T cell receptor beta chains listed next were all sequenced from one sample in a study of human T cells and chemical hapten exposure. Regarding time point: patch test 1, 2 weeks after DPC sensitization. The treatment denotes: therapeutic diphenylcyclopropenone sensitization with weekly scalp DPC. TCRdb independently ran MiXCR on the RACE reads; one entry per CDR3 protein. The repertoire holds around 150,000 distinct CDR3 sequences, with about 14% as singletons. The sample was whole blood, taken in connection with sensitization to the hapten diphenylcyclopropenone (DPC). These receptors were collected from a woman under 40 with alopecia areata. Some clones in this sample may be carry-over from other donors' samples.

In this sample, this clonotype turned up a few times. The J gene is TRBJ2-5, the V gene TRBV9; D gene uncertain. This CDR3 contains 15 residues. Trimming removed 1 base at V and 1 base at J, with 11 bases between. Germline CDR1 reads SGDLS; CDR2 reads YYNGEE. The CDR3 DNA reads TGTGCCAGCAGCGTAACGCCTCGAGCCCAAGAGACCCAGTACTTC. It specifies CASSVTPRAQETQYF.

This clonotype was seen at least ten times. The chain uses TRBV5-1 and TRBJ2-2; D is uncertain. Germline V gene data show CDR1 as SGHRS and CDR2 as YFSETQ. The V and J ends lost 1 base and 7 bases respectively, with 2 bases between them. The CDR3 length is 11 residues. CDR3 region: CASSLHGELFF. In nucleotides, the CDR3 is TGCGCCAGCAGCTTGCACGGGGAGCTGTTTTTT.

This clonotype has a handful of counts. CDR3 coding DNA: TGTGCCAGCAGTCCAGGGGGCGAAAGCTATGGCTACACCTTC. This encodes CASSPGGESYGYTF. The chain employs TRBV7-6 and TRBJ1-2, with TRBD1 matching 8 bases. The germline gives CDR1 SGHVS, CDR2 FNYEAQ. The junction had 7 bases not matched to a gene; V was cut back by 6 bases and J by 4 bases. The CDR3 has 14 residues.

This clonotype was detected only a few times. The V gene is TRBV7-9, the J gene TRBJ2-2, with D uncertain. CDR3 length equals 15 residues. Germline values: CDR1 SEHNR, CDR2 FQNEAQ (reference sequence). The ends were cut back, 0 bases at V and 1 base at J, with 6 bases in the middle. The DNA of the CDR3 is TGTGCCAGCAGCTTAGCGGCAGGGAACACCGGGGAGCTGTTTTTT. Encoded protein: CASSLAAGNTGELFF. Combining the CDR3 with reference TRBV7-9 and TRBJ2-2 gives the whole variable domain DTGVSQNPRHKITKRGQNVTFRCDPISEHNRLYWYRQTLGQGPEFLTYFQNEAQLEKSRLLSDRFSAERPKGSFSTLEIQRTEQGDSAMYLCASSLAAGNTGELFFGEGSRLTVL.

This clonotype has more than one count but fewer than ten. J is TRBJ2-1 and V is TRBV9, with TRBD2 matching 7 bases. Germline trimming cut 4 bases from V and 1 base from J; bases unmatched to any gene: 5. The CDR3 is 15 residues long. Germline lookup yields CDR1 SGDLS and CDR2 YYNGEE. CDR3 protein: CASSLLAESYNEQFF. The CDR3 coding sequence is TGTGCCAGCAGCCTTCTAGCGGAATCCTACAATGAGCAGTTCTTC.

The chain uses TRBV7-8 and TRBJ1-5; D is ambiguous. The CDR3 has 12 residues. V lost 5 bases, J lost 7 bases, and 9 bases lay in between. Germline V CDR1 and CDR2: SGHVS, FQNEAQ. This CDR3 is CASSPVSQPQHF. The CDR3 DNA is TGTGCCAGCAGCCCAGTGTCCCAGCCCCAGCATTTT.

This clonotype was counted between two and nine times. As DNA, the CDR3 is TGTGCCAGCAGCCCAGTGATTAGAGCCTATGGCTACACCTTC. It translates to CASSPVIRAYGYTF. The chain carries TRBV11-2 and TRBJ1-2; no clear D gene. Germline V CDR1 and CDR2: SGHAT, FQNNGV. This CDR3 is 14 amino acids long. V lost 5 bases to trimming and J lost 4 bases, with 14 bases between them.

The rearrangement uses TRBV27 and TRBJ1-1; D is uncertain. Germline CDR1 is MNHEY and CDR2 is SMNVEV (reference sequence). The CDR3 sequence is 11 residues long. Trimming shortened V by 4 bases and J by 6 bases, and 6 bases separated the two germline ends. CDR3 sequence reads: CASSSDPEAFF. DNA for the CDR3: TGTGCCAGCAGTTCGGACCCTGAAGCTTTCTTT.

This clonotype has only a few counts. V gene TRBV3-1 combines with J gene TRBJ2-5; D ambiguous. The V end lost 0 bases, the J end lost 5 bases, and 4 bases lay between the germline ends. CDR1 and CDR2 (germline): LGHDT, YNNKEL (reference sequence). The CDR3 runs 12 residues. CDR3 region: CASSQDRETQYF. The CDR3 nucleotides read TGTGCCAGCAGCCAAGATCGGGAGACCCAGTACTTC.

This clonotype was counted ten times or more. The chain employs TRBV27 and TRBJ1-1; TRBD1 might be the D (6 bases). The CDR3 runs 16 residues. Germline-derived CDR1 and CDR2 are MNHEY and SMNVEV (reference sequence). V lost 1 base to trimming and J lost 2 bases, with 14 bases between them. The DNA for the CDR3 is TGTGCCAGCAGTTTATATCCCCAGGGGCCCAACACTGAAGCTTTCTTT. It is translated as CASSLYPQGPNTEAFF.

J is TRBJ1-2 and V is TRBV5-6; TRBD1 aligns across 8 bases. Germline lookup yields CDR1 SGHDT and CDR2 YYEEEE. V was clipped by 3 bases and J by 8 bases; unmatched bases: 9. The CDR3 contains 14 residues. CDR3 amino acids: CASSSGQAGGGYTF. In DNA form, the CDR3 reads TGTGCCAGCAGCTCGGGACAGGCCGGGGGCGGCTACACCTTC. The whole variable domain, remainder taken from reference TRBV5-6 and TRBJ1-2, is DAGVTQSPTHLIKTRGQQVTLRCSPKSGHDTVSWYQQALGQGPQFIFQYYEEEERQRGNFPDRFSGHQFPNYSSELNVNALLLGDSALYLCASSSGQAGGGYTFGSGTRLTVV.

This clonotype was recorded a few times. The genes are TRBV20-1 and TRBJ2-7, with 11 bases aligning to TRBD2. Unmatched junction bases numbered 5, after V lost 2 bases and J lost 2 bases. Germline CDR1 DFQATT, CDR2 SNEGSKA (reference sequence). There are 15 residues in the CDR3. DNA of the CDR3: TGCAGTGCTAGACGAACTAGCGGGAGTGCCTACGAGCAGTACTTC. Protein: CSARRTSGSAYEQYF.

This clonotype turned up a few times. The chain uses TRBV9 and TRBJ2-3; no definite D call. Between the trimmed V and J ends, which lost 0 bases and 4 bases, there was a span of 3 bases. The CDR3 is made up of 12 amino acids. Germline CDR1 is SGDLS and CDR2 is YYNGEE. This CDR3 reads CASSVEADTQYF. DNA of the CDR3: TGTGCCAGCAGCGTAGAGGCAGATACGCAGTATTTT.

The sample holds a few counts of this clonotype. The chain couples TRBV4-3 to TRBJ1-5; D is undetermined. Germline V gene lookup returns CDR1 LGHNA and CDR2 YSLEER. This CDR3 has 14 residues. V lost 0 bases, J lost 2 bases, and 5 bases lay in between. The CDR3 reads CASSQEIGNQPQHF. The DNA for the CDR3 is TGCGCCAGCAGCCAAGAAATCGGCAATCAGCCCCAGCATTTT.

For the CDR3, the DNA is TGCGCCAGCAGCCAGGGACTAGCCAATGAGCAGTTCTTC. Protein: CASSQGLANEQFF. This rearrangement joins TRBV4-3 to TRBJ2-1; TRBD2 agrees at 9 bases. Trimming at V came to 3 bases and at J to 6 bases, leaving 0 bases not matched to a gene. The CDR3 loop spans 13 amino acids. Germline V gives CDR1 LGHNA, CDR2 YSLEER.

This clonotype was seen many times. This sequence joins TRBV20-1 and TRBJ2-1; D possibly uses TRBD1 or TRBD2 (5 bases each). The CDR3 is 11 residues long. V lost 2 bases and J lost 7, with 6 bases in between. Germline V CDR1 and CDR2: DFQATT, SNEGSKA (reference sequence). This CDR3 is CSARWGNEQFF. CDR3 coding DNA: TGCAGTGCTAGATGGGGGAATGAGCAGTTCTTC.